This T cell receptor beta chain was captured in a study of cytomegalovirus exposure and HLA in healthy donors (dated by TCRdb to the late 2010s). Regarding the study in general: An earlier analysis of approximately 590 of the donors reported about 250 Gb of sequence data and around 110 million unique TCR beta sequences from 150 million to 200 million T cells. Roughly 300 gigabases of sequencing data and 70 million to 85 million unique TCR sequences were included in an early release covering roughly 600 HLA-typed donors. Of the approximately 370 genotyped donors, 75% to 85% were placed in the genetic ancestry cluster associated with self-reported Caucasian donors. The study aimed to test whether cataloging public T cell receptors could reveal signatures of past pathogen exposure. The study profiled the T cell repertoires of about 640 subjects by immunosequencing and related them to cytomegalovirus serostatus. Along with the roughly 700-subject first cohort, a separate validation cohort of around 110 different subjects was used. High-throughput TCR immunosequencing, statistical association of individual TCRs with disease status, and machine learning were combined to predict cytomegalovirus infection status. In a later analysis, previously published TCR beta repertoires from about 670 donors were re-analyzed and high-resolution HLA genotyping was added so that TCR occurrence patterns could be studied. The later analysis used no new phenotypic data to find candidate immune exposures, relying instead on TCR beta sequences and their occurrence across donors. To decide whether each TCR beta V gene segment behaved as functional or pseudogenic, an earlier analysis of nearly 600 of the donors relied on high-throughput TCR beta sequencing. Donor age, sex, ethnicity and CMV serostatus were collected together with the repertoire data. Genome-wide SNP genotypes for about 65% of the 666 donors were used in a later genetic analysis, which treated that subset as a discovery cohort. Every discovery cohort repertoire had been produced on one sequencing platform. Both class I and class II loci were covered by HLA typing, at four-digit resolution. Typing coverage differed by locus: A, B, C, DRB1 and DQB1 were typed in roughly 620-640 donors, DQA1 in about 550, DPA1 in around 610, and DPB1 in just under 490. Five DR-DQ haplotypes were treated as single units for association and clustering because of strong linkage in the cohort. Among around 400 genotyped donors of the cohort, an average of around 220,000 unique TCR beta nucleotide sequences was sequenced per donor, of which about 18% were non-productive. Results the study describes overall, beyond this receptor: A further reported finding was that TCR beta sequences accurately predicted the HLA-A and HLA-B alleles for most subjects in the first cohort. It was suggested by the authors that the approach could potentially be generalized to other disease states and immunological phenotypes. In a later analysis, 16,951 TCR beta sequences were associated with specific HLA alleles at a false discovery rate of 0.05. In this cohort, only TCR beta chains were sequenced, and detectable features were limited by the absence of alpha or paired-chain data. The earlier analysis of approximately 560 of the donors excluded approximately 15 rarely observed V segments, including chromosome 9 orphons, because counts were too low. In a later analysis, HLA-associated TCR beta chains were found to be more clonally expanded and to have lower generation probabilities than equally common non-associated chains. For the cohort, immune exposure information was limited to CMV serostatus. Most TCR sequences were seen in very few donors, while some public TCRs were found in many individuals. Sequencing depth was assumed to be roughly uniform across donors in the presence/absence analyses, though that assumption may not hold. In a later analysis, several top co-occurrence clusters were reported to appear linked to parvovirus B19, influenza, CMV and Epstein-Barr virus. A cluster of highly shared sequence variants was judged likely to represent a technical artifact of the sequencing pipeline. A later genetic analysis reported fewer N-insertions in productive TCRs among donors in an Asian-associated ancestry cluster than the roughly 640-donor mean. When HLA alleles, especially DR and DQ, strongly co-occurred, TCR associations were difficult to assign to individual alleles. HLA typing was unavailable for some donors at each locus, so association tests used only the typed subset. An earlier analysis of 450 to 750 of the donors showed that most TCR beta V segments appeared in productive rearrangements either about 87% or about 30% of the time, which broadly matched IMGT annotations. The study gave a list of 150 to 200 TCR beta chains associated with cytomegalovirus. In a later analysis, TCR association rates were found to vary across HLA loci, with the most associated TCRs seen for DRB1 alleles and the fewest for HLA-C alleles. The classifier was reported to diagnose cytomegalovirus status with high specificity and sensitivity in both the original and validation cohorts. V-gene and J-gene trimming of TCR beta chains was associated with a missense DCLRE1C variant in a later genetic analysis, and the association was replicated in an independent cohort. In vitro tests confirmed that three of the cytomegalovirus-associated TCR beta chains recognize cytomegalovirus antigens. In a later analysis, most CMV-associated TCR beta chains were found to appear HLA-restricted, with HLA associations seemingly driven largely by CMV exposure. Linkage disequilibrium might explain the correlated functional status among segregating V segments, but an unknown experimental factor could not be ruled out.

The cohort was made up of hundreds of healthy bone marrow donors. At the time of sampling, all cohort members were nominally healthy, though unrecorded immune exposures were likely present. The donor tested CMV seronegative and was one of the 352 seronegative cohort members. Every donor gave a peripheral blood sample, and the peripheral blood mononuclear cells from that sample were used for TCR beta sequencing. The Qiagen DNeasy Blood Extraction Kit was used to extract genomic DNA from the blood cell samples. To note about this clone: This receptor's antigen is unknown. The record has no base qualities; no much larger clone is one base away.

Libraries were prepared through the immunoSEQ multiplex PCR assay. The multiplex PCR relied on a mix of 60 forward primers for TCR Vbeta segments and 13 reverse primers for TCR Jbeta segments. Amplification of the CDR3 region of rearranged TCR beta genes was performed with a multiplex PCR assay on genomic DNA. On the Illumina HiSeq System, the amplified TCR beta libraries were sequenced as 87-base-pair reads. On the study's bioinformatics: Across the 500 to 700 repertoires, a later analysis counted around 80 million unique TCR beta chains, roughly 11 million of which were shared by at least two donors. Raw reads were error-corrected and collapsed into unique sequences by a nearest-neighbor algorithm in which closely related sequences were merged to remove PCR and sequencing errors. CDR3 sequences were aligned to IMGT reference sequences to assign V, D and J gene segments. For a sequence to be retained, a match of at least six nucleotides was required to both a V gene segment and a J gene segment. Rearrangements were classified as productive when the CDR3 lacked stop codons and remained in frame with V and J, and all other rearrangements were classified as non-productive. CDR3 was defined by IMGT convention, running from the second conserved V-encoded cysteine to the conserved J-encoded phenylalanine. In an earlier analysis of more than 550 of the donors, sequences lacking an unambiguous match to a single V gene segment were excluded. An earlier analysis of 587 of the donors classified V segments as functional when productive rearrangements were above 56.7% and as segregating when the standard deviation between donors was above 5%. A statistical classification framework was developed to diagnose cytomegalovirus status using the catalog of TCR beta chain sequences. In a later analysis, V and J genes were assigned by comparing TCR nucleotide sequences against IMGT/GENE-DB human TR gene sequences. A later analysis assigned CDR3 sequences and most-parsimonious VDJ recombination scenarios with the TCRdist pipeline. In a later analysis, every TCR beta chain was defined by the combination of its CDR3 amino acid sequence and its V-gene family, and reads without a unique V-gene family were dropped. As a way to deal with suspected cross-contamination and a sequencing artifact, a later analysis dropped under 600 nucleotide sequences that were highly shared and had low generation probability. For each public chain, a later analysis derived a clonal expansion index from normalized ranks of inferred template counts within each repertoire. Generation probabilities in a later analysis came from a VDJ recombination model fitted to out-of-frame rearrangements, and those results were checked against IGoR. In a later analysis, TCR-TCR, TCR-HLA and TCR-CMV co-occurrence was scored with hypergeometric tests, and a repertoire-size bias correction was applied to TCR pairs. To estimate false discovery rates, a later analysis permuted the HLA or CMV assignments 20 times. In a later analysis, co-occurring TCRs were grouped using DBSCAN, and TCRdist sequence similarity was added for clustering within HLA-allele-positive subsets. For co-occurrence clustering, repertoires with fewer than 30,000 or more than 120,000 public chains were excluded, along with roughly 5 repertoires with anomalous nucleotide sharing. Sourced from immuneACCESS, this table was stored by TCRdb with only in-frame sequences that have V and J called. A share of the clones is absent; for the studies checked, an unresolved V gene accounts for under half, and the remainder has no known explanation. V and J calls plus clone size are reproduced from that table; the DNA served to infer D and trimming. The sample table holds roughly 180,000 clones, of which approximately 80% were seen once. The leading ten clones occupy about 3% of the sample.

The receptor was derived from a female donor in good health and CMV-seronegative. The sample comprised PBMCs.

CDR3 sequence: CASSVVPSGRLNEQFF. The sequenced DNA is TGTGCCAGCAGCGTAGTGCCTAGCGGGAGGCTTAATGAGCAGTTCTTC. The chain links TRBV9 with TRBJ2-1, with TRBD2 matching 11 junction bases. The germline V end is reduced by 0 bases and the J end by 7 bases; junction bases left unmatched: 6. The CDR3 covers 16 residues, taking in both the cysteine and the phenylalanine. Kept here is only the CDR3 DNA, which spans 48 bases and is read in frame from base 1. Sequences SGDLS (CDR1) and YYNGEE (CDR2) are obtained from the germline V gene.